Many counts were recorded for the clone carrying this T cell receptor (beta chain). Antigen specificity is unknown. This record comes from a study of early T cells in non-severe SARS-CoV-2 infection. Study-level background: Sequencing was performed on bulk RNA from unsorted whole blood, leaving chains unpaired.

General study results and limits: Private and CD4 specificities were missed by VDJdb matching, skewed to anti-spike CD8.

Trimming removed 5 bases from V and 3 bases from J; junction bases left unmatched: 5. The CDR3 is made up of 15 amino acids. From germline, CDR1 is SEHNR and CDR2 FQNEAQ (reference sequence). TCRdb passed the 5' RACE reads through MiXCR, listing each CDR3 protein once. The data contain tens of thousands of distinct CDR3 sequences, 6% to 8.5% of them singletons. The receptor was isolated from an adult who was a healthcare worker with PCR-confirmed SARS-CoV-2 infection or an uninfected control (not recorded which). The chain employs TRBV7-9 and TRBJ2-3; 10 bases are a match to TRBD2. What was sequenced was whole blood. DNA for the CDR3: TGTGCCAGCAGCCCAGGACTAGCGGTGACAGATACGCAGTATTTT. Its translation is CASSPGLAVTDTQYF.